This T cell receptor beta chain emerged from a study of cytomegalovirus exposure and HLA in healthy donors (dated by TCRdb to 2016 to 2017). Regarding the study in general: An earlier analysis of around 600 of the donors reported roughly 300 Gb of sequence data and 100 million to 140 million unique TCR beta sequences from 190 million or so T cells. In a later genetic analysis, genome-wide SNP genotypes for about 65% of the roughly 670 donors were used, and that subset was treated as a discovery cohort. To study patterns of TCR occurrence, a later analysis re-analyzed previously published TCR beta repertoires from hundreds of donors and added high-resolution HLA genotyping. Donor age, sex, ethnicity and CMV serostatus were compiled together with the repertoire data. The aim of the study was to test whether cataloging public T cell receptors could identify signatures of past pathogen exposure. The study profiled the T cell repertoires of more than 500 subjects by immunosequencing and related them to cytomegalovirus serostatus. Among about 400 genotyped donors of the cohort, an average of about 220,000 unique TCR beta nucleotide sequences was sequenced per donor, of which about 19% were non-productive. Every repertoire in the discovery cohort had been generated on one and the same sequencing platform. Among the roughly 380 genotyped donors, around 81% belonged to the genetic ancestry cluster associated with self-reported Caucasian donors. Typing coverage differed by locus: A, B, C, DRB1 and DQB1 were typed in about 629-630 donors, DQA1 in about 500, DPA1 in 606, and DPB1 in 400 to 480. Both class I and class II loci were covered by HLA typing, at four-digit resolution. Four or five DR-DQ haplotypes were handled as single units for association and clustering because linkage in the cohort was strong. To predict cytomegalovirus infection status, the study combined high-throughput TCR immunosequencing, statistical association of individual TCRs with disease status, and machine learning. In the later analysis, no new phenotypic data were used to find candidate immune exposures; instead, reliance was placed on TCR beta sequences and their occurrence across donors. Approximately 300 gigabases of sequencing data and approximately 84 million unique TCR sequences were included in an early release covering 550 to 650 HLA-typed donors. A separate validation cohort of roughly 120 different subjects was used in addition to the approximately 700-subject first cohort. An earlier analysis of approximately 630 of the donors applied high-throughput TCR beta sequencing to assess whether each TCR beta V gene segment acted as functional or pseudogenic.

With regard to this clone: The clone's antigen remains unknown. It has no much larger one-base neighbor in the sample; base qualities were not kept.

General conclusions and limits of the study: Linkage disequilibrium might explain the correlated functional status among segregating V segments, but an unknown experimental factor could not be ruled out. A later analysis found that most CMV-associated TCR beta chains appeared HLA-restricted, with HLA associations seemingly driven largely by CMV exposure. In a later analysis, the rate of TCR association differed among HLA loci, with DRB1 alleles having the most associated TCRs and HLA-C alleles having the fewest. A later genetic analysis reported fewer N-insertions in productive TCRs among donors in an Asian-associated ancestry cluster than the roughly 700-donor mean. Several of the top co-occurrence clusters appeared to be linked to parvovirus B19, influenza, CMV and Epstein-Barr virus, according to a later analysis. While some public TCRs were present in many individuals, most TCR sequences turned up only very rarely across donors. A few of the identified cytomegalovirus-associated TCR beta chains were confirmed in vitro to be specific for cytomegalovirus antigens. In an earlier analysis of roughly 560 of the donors, most TCR beta V segments were observed in productive rearrangements about 87% or about 30% of the time, broadly matching IMGT annotations. A further reported finding was that TCR beta sequences accurately predicted the HLA-A and HLA-B alleles for most subjects in the first cohort. It was suggested by the authors that the approach could potentially be generalized to other disease states and immunological phenotypes. The only immune exposure information available for the cohort was CMV serostatus. A later analysis associated 17,000 or so TCR beta sequences with specific HLA alleles at a false discovery rate of 0.05. Because HLA typing was missing for some donors at each locus, association tests included only the typed subset. V-gene and J-gene trimming of TCR beta chains was associated with a missense DCLRE1C variant in a later genetic analysis, and the association was replicated in an independent cohort. Sequencing depth was assumed to be roughly uniform across donors in the presence/absence analyses, though that assumption may not hold. A group of highly shared sequence variants was considered likely to be a technical artifact of the sequencing pipeline. Seventeen rarely observed V segments, including chromosome 9 orphons, were excluded from the earlier analysis of a few hundred of the donors because counts were too low. In both the original and validation cohorts, the classifier was reported to diagnose cytomegalovirus status with high specificity and sensitivity. Only TCR beta chains were sequenced in this cohort, and the absence of alpha or paired-chain data limited detectable features. Strong co-occurrence of HLA alleles, especially DR and DQ, made assigning TCR associations to individual alleles difficult. The study listed 150 to 200 TCR beta chains as associated with cytomegalovirus. In a later analysis, HLA-associated TCR beta chains were found to be more clonally expanded and to have lower generation probabilities than equally common non-associated chains.

The library was produced with the immunoSEQ multiplex PCR assay. A mixture of 60 forward primers for TCR Vbeta segments and 13 reverse primers for TCR Jbeta segments was used in the multiplex PCR. A multiplex PCR assay on genomic DNA amplified the CDR3 region of rearranged TCR beta genes. The amplified TCR beta libraries were sequenced on the Illumina HiSeq System as 87-base-pair reads. Processing in the source paper ran as follows. In a later analysis, tens of millions of unique TCR beta chains were counted across the 666 repertoires, and roughly 11 million of these chains were shared by at least two donors. A nearest-neighbor algorithm error-corrected the raw reads and collapsed the reads into unique sequences, merging closely related sequences to remove PCR and sequencing errors. To assign V, D and J gene segments, CDR3 sequences were aligned to IMGT reference sequences. For a sequence to be retained, a match of at least six nucleotides to both a V gene segment and a J gene segment was required. Rearrangements were called productive when the CDR3 lacked stop codons and stayed in frame with V and J; all others were non-productive. Following IMGT convention, CDR3 was defined as the stretch from the second conserved V-encoded cysteine to the conserved J-encoded phenylalanine. The earlier analysis of some 550 of the donors excluded any sequence lacking an unambiguous match to a single V gene segment. In an earlier analysis of approximately 590 of the donors, a V segment was called functional when productive rearrangements were above 56.7%, and segregating when the standard deviation between donors exceeded 5%. A statistical classification framework was developed to diagnose cytomegalovirus status using the catalog of TCR beta chain sequences. In a later analysis, TCR nucleotide sequences were compared against IMGT/GENE-DB human TR gene sequences so that V and J genes could be assigned. Using the TCRdist pipeline, a later analysis assigned CDR3 sequences along with most-parsimonious VDJ recombination scenarios. In a later analysis, each TCR beta chain was defined by its CDR3 amino acid sequence together with its V-gene family, and reads lacking a unique V-gene family were excluded. In a later analysis, nearly 600 highly shared, low-generation-probability nucleotide sequences were removed to address suspected cross-contamination and a sequencing artifact. In a later analysis, a clonal expansion index was calculated for each public chain from normalized within-repertoire ranks of inferred template counts. In a later analysis, generation probabilities were computed with a VDJ recombination model fitted to out-of-frame rearrangements, and the resulting probabilities were checked against IGoR. In a later analysis, hypergeometric tests were used to score TCR-TCR, TCR-HLA and TCR-CMV co-occurrence, with a repertoire-size bias correction applied to TCR pairs. False discovery rates were estimated in a later analysis by permuting HLA or CMV assignments 20 times. In a later analysis, co-occurring TCRs were grouped with DBSCAN, and TCRdist sequence similarity was added when clustering was performed within HLA-allele-positive subsets. Co-occurrence clustering excluded repertoires with fewer than 30,000 or more than 120,000 public chains, plus five with anomalous nucleotide sharing. In its TCRdb copy, this immuneACCESS table keeps in-frame sequences only and misses some clones. Where compared with another copy, unresolved V genes explain less than half of these, and the others have no known cause. V and J calls and clone size are copied from that table; D and trimming were computed from the DNA. The sample table records about 130,000 clones; around three quarters of these occur just once. More than 1% of the sample goes to the ten largest clones.

The cohort consisted of more than 650 healthy bone marrow donors. At the time of sampling, all cohort members were nominally healthy, though unrecorded immune exposures were likely present. The donor tested CMV seronegative and was one of the 352 seronegative cohort members. A peripheral blood sample was provided by each donor, and peripheral blood mononuclear cells were used for TCR beta sequencing. The Qiagen DNeasy Blood Extraction Kit was used to extract genomic DNA from the blood cell samples. The sequenced sample consisted of PBMCs. The sequence was collected from a female donor in good health and CMV-seronegative.

Read as DNA, the sequence is TGCGCCAGCAGCCAAGATCGTGGAGTAGCCGCCCCAGATACGCAGTATTTT. Its product reads: CASSQDRGVAAPDTQYF. The V and J segments used are TRBV4-1 and TRBJ2-3, with the D gene not confidently named. From cysteine to phenylalanine, the CDR3 is 17 amino acids long. Just CDR3 DNA is preserved here, 51 bases in frame from base 1. Trimming removed 0 bases from V and 4 bases from J, leaving 17 bases between the germline ends. The germline V gene supplies CDR1 MGHRA and CDR2 YSYEKL.